This T cell receptor beta chain is from a study of blood T cells in healthy people across ages. Overall study results and limits: Long-lived donors exceeded aged donors in naive CD4+ cells and diversity. Any changes in expanded clonotypes were possibly confounded, as donor CMV status remained unknown.

Turning to this clonotype: The antigen remains undetermined.

Every participating donor contributed 9.5 to 10 milliliters of peripheral blood through a draw. Using a J-beta primer mix together with a sample-barcoded 5' primer, a second PCR was run for roughly 6 to 12 cycles. With 12 random nucleotides, a template-switch adaptor tagged each individual cDNA molecule. TCRdb used MiXCR to reprocess the 5' RACE reads, holding one entry per CDR3 protein. The top ten hold 22% of the sample, which has some 730,000 distinct CDR3 sequences, 20% to 25% seen once. This receptor was obtained from a man in his 70s in good health. The sequenced material came from blood.

The CDR3 coding sequence is TGCAGTGCTAGAGATGCGACAGGGACTGGAAACACCATATATTTT. Translating gives CSARDATGTGNTIYF. V usage is TRBV20-1 and J usage is TRBJ1-3, with 7 positions matching TRBD1. Losses at the gene ends were 0 bases for V and 2 bases for J; bases not matched to a gene: 4. In germline, CDR1 is DFQATT, CDR2 SNEGSKA (reference sequence). CDR3 size: 15 residues.